The clone carrying this T cell receptor beta chain has only one observation. The ends lost 4 bases at V and 3 bases at J; junction bases unmatched: 4. This CDR3 contains 14 residues. The germline gives CDR1 MGHRA, CDR2 YSYEKL. The data derive from a study of blood T cell repertoires in COVID-19. Generated by immunoSEQ multiplex PCR, the TCRdb table keeps only in-frame clones and is missing some. Of some 130,000 clones listed, around 89% are singletons. Material for sequencing was peripheral blood. The sequence was obtained from a man aged 60-69 years with COVID-19, enrolled during active disease. The V call is TRBV4-1, the J call TRBJ2-5, with TRBD1 identical over 8 bases. The CDR3 protein is CASSRETGEETQYF. Written as DNA, the CDR3 is TGCGCCAGCAGCCGAGAGACAGGGGAAGAGACCCAGTACTTC.